This TCR beta chain was found in a study of a mutant IDH1 vaccine in newly diagnosed glioma. In the study overall: Vaccinations were initiated 4-6 weeks following radiotherapy alone, or were given together with temozolomide cycles.

The CDR3 consists of 17 residues. Trimming left V 2 bases short and J 0 bases short, with 15 bases between. Germline loops: CDR1 SGHKS, CDR2 YYEKEE (reference sequence). Some clones are missing from TCRdb's copy, which holds only in-frame ones; the method was immunoSEQ multiplex PCR. The table lists almost 85,000 clones, 65% to 90% of them singletons. Time point denoted: week 23, last vaccination. Every vaccine dose comprised 300 ug of mutant IDH1 20-mer peptide plus topical imiquimod. Donors had new IDH1-mutant astrocytomas of WHO grade 3 or 4 (ATRX-lost). For this clone: Its antigen is currently unknown.

The sequencing here drew on PBMCs, taken from a glioma patient whose treatment included an IDH1 peptide vaccine. The chain recombines TRBV5-5 with TRBJ1-3, with D possibly matching TRBD1 (5 bases). This receptor was identified in a man aged 30 to 45 with glioma. Some clones in this sample may be carry-over from other donors' samples. The CDR3 DNA reads as TGTGCCAGCAGCTTTTTACCCAGGGTACCCTCTGGAAACACCATATATTTT. Protein: CASSFLPRVPSGNTIYF. Together with reference TRBV5-5 and TRBJ1-3, the CDR3 gives the full variable domain: DAGVTQSPTHLIKTRGQQVTLRCSPISGHKSVSWYQQVLGQGPQFIFQYYEKEERGRGNFPDRFSARQFPNYSSELNVNALLLGDSALYLCASSFLPRVPSGNTIYFGEGSWLTVV.